This record concerns one T cell receptor (beta chain) sequence. Its antigen remains undetermined. Base qualities were left out, and no much larger clone turns up one base away. The data are from a study of blood T cell repertoires in COVID-19 (dated by TCRdb to the early 2020s). With respect to the entire study: Samples from collaborators originated in the United States, Italy and Spain and spanned both the acute and convalescent phases of COVID-19. The material from the prospective study consisted of cDNA or gDNA derived from T cells, B-cell-depleted T cells, or PBMCs. The dataset comprised deeply sampled blood TCRbeta repertoires from subjects exposed to, actively infected with, or recovered from COVID-19. The repertoires were released in a freely available public database meant as a resource for research on the immune response to SARS-CoV-2. Samples came from the ongoing ImmuneRACE study (first 160 participants) plus 1,254 subjects from 6 global collaborators. Nearly every sample came with metadata listing a de-identified subject ID, COVID-19 status, age in years and sex. Where available, HLA class I and class II types were obtained from metadata supplied by the sample provider rather than from assay-based typing.

TCRbeta CDR3 regions were amplified from genomic DNA by means of the immunoSEQ Assay, a bias-controlled multiplex PCR. From the authors' description of their analysis: The number of nucleated cells in each sample was estimated by amplification of reference gene primers within the assay. Sequence reads were collapsed and filtered to measure the absolute abundance of every unique TCRbeta CDR3 rearrangement. Productive Simpson clonality was computed per sample as the square root of Simpson's diversity index over productive rearrangements. TCRdb re-hosts the immuneACCESS table, in-frame sequences only. Its copies lack some clones; in the studies checked, an unresolved V gene accounts for under half of them, and the cause for the rest is not known. Clone size and the V and J calls come from that table; the DNA yielded D and trimming. The sample contains about 66,000 clones, 89% of them found a single time. The ten top clones hold roughly 1.5% of the sample.

General findings and caveats noted by the study authors: The amount of clinical and demographic metadata varied by source and participant and was provided uncurated.

Whole blood was collected in K2EDTA tubes by collaborating institutions according to the institutions' own protocols. For TCRbeta analysis, collaborators shipped samples in one of three forms: frozen whole blood, isolated PBMCs, or DNA extracted from either of those sample types. The V end loses 3 bases and the J end loses 4 bases, and a stretch of 9 bases separates them. CDR1 and CDR2 were assigned from the germline V gene (reference sequence) as MNHEY and SMNVEV. The CDR3 covers 13 residues, taking in both the cysteine and the phenylalanine. CDR3 DNA only is kept here, 39 bases in frame from base 1.

This clonotype originated in a man aged 55 to 70 with acute or convalescent COVID-19. The specimen was peripheral blood. This chain joins TRBV27 to TRBJ1-2; the D gene remains uncertain. DNA sequence: TGTGCCAGCAGTTTTCATGAGGGCTATGGCTACACCTTC. It translates to CASSFHEGYGYTF.